Presented here are 20 T cell receptor beta chains from one specimen sequenced in a study of vaccination effects on CD4 cells after COVID-19. No antigens are known for them. Data came from immunoSEQ multiplex PCR; TCRdb stores just in-frame clones and leaves some out. There are 70,000 or so clones in the sample; less than 75% occur only once, and 2% to 3% lies in the top ten. When less than 12 days of culture had elapsed, CD4+ T cells were isolated. Either the BNT162b2 or mRNA-1273 vaccine was given to participants in two doses. The specimen comprised CD4+ T cells from PBMCs cultured without peptide, sampled after COVID-19 vaccination. The receptors come from a human donor who received a COVID-19 vaccine.

The V call is TRBV11-2, the J call TRBJ2-5, with 9 nucleotides matching TRBD1. From germline, CDR1 is SGHAT and CDR2 FQNNGV. This CDR3 is 18 amino acids long. The J segment lost 5 bases and the V segment lost 5 bases, leaving 18 bases of the junction unmatched. The CDR3 nucleotides are TGTGCCAGCAGCAGAGACGGGACAGGGTATTTCGTAACGGAGACCCAGTACTTC. It codes for CASSRDGTGYFVTETQYF.

This clone was recorded only once. The chain uses TRBV5-1 and TRBJ2-1; D could derive from TRBD1 or TRBD2 (5 bases each). The V gene lost 4 bases and the J gene lost 0 bases, with 11 bases spanning the gap. The length of the CDR3 is 15 residues. CDR1 and CDR2 from the germline V gene are SGHRS and YFSETQ. This CDR3 is CASSPGRSSYNEQFF. The CDR3 DNA is TGCGCCAGCAGCCCGGGACGGAGCTCCTACAATGAGCAGTTCTTC.

This clone was observed once. The gene calls are TRBV5-1 and TRBJ2-5, with TRBD2 identical over 8 bases. The V segment lost 0 bases and the J segment 4 bases; nucleotides outside the gene matches: 8. Germline CDR1 reads SGHRS; CDR2 reads YFSETQ. The CDR3 extends over 16 amino acids. The DNA of the CDR3 is TGCGCCAGCAGCTTGGCCGGGGGGGCAGTTCGAGAGACCCAGTACTTC. This sequence encodes CASSLAGGAVRETQYF.

The chain carries TRBV7-2 and TRBJ1-5; tentative D call: TRBD1 (5 bases). The CDR3 has 15 residues. Trimming took off 1 base at V and 7 bases at J, with 14 bases between the two ends. Germline V gene sequence: CDR1 SGHTA, CDR2 FQGNSA. The CDR3 DNA reads as TGTGCCAGCAGCTTAGAGGGTTGGGGGATGCAGCCCCAGCATTTT. Its protein is CASSLEGWGMQPQHF.

There are a few counts of this clone. Written as DNA, the CDR3 is TGTGCCAGCAGCCAAGTTTGGTCACAGAACACCGGGGAGCTGTTTTTT. Translating it yields CASSQVWSQNTGELFF. The V and J genes are TRBV14 and TRBJ2-2; unclear D gene. The CDR3 loop spans 16 amino acids. CDR1 and CDR2 from the germline V gene are SGHDN and FVKESK. Trimming took off 1 base at V and 1 base at J, with 10 bases between the two ends.

This sequence joins TRBV9 and TRBJ1-6; D is uncertain. CDR1 and CDR2 from the germline V gene are SGDLS and YYNGEE. The CDR3 sequence is 15 residues long. Trimming stripped 3 bases from V and 10 bases from J, with 17 bases between. CDR3 in DNA: TGTGCCAGCAGCGCGGAGGTCCAATTAGGGTCACCCCTCCACTTT. It specifies CASSAEVQLGSPLHF.

J is TRBJ1-6 and V is TRBV2, with D possibly TRBD1 on 5 matching bases. The CDR3 covers 12 residues. The V end was cut by 7 bases, the J end by 8 bases, with 9 bases between. Germline V gives CDR1 SNHLY, CDR2 FYNNEI. The CDR3 here is CASTRGDSPLHF. The CDR3 bases are TGTGCCAGCACAAGAGGGGATTCACCCCTCCACTTT. Filled out from reference TRBV2 and TRBJ1-6, the complete variable domain reads EPEVTQTPSHQVTQMGQEVILRCVPISNHLYFYWYRQILGQKVEFLVSFYNNEISEKSEIFDDQFSVERPDGSNFTLKIRSTKLEDSAMYFCASTRGDSPLHFGNGTRLTVT.

The rearrangement uses TRBV5-1 and TRBJ2-1; TRBD1 aligns across 8 bases. The CDR3 loop spans 17 amino acids. CDR1 and CDR2 from the germline V gene are SGHRS and YFSETQ. After removal of 4 bases from V and 0 bases from J, the junction contained 9 bases not matched to a gene. The DNA for the CDR3 is TGCGCCAGCAGCCCAGAGACAGGGGTGACCTCCTACAATGAGCAGTTCTTC. Its protein product is CASSPETGVTSYNEQFF.

The genes are TRBV13 and TRBJ1-5; a weak D match, TRBD1 (5 bases). V shed 3 bases and J shed 4 bases, with 16 bases lying between them. The CDR3 runs to 16 residues. Germline V gene lookup returns CDR1 PRHDT and CDR2 FYEKMQ (reference sequence). CDR3 sequence (DNA): TGTGCCAGCAGCTTGGGACCGGACCGAGGGAATCAGCCCCAGCATTTT. It codes for CASSLGPDRGNQPQHF. The whole variable domain, filled in from reference TRBV13 and TRBJ1-5, reads AAGVIQSPRHLIKEKRETATLKCYPIPRHDTVYWYQQGPGQDPQFLISFYEKMQSDKGSIPDRFSAQQFSDYHSELNMSSLELGDSALYFCASSLGPDRGNQPQHFGDGTRLSIL.

This sequence joins TRBV28 and TRBJ1-1; D uncertain. This CDR3 has 15 residues. V lost 5 bases and J lost 3, with 16 bases in between. From germline, CDR1 is MDHEN and CDR2 SYDVKM. The CDR3 loop reads CASSNEIWKDTEAFF. Written as DNA, the CDR3 is TGTGCCAGCAGTAATGAGATATGGAAGGACACTGAAGCTTTCTTT. The variable domain in full, with the rest retrieved from reference TRBV28 and TRBJ1-1, is DVKVTQSSRYLVKRTGEKVFLECVQDMDHENMFWYRQDPGLGLRLIYFSYDVKMKEKGDIPEGYSVSREKKERFSLILESASTNQTSMYLCASSNEIWKDTEAFFGQGTRLTVV.

This clone was found a few times. The CDR3 spells CASSLARGGRETQYF. CDR3 bases: TGCGCCAGCAGCTTGGCACGGGGGGGCCGGGAGACCCAGTACTTC. The chain joins TRBV5-1 to TRBJ2-5; TRBD2 aligns across 8 bases. Germline CDR1 is SGHRS and CDR2 is YFSETQ. The CDR3 extends over 15 amino acids. V lost 0 bases, J lost 5 bases, and 6 bases stayed unmatched.

This chain connects TRBV28 to TRBJ2-7; 12 nucleotides line up with TRBD1. Looked up from germline, CDR1 is MDHEN and CDR2 is SYDVKM. J gave up 7 bases and V 4 bases, and 8 bases lay outside the gene matches. The length of the CDR3 is 15 residues. The CDR3: CASSSPGQGAGEQYV. CDR3 bases: TGTGCCAGCAGTTCCCCGGGACAGGGGGCGGGTGAGCAGTACGTC.

This chain connects TRBV30 to TRBJ2-7, with a tentative D call TRBD2 (6 bases). This CDR3 comprises 14 residues. The V and J ends lost 0 bases and 2 bases respectively, with 11 bases between them. CDR1 is GTSNPN, CDR2 SVGIG, per germline (reference sequence). Written as DNA, the CDR3 is TGTGCCTGGAGTGTACAGGAGGGGCCCTACGAGCAGTACGTC. As protein: CAWSVQEGPYEQYV.

The genes are TRBV5-6 and TRBJ2-3, with TRBD2 matching 7 bases. In germline, CDR1 is SGHDT, CDR2 YYEEEE. Germline trimming cut 5 bases from V and 0 bases from J; bases unmatched to any gene: 9. The CDR3 contains 16 residues. Written as DNA, the CDR3 is TGTGCCAGCAGGCGAGCCGGGACTACCAGCACAGATACGCAGTATTTT. Translating it yields CASRRAGTTSTDTQYF.

The chain uses TRBV6-1 and TRBJ2-7; D perhaps matches TRBD2 (5 bases). V was trimmed by 3 bases and J by 2 bases, leaving 11 bases between them. Germline V lookup: CDR1 MNHNS, CDR2 SASEGT. There are 14 residues in the CDR3. The CDR3 DNA reads TGTGCCAGCAGTGACCGGACTGGAGCCTACGAGCAGTACGTC. Its translation is CASSDRTGAYEQYV.

There are a few counts of this clone. This chain joins TRBV5-6 and TRBJ1-1; TRBD1 is a possible D gene (5 bases). There are 15 residues in the CDR3. CDR1 SGHDT and CDR2 YYEEEE come from the germline V gene. Deletions cut 4 bases from V and 1 base from J, with 14 bases between. In nucleotides, the CDR3 is TGTGCCAGCAGCGCTATTGACAGCCAGAACACTGAAGCTTTCTTT. Protein: CASSAIDSQNTEAFF.

The rearrangement uses TRBV6-5 and TRBJ2-5; 10 nucleotides agree with TRBD1. Germline V gives CDR1 MNHEY, CDR2 SVGAGI. The CDR3 length is 15 residues. V dropped 0 bases and J dropped 4; count of bases not matched to a gene: 2. The chain's CDR3 is CASSYSRTGGETQYF. The DNA for the CDR3 is TGTGCCAGCAGTTACTCGCGGACAGGGGGAGAGACCCAGTACTTC.

The chain recombines TRBV4-1 with TRBJ1-2; possible D gene TRBD1, 5 bases. The CDR3 loop spans 15 amino acids. Germline V gene lookup returns CDR1 MGHRA and CDR2 YSYEKL. V was trimmed by 0 bases and J by 2 bases, leaving 10 bases between them. The DNA of the CDR3 is TGCGCCAGCAGCCAAGAATGGGGGACCAACTATGGCTACACCTTC. This encodes CASSQEWGTNYGYTF.

V usage is TRBV24-1 and J usage is TRBJ2-1, with D uncertain. CDR3 length: 15 residues. V dropped 4 bases and J dropped 2 bases, with 11 bases sitting between them. Looked up from germline, CDR1 is KGHDR and CDR2 is SFDVKD. The CDR3 is CATSDPAEPYNEQFF. The DNA of the CDR3 is TGTGCCACCAGTGACCCGGCCGAGCCCTACAATGAGCAGTTCTTC.

The chain is built from TRBV5-4 and TRBJ2-1, with D possibly being TRBD1 (6 bases). The V end lost 4 bases, the J end lost 8 bases, and 16 bases lay between the germline ends. Germline CDR1 and CDR2: SGHNT and YYREEE (reference sequence). The CDR3 runs 14 residues. The chain's CDR3 is CASSTYRATDEQFF. The CDR3 nucleotides read TGTGCCAGCAGCACCTACAGGGCCACGGATGAGCAGTTCTTC.